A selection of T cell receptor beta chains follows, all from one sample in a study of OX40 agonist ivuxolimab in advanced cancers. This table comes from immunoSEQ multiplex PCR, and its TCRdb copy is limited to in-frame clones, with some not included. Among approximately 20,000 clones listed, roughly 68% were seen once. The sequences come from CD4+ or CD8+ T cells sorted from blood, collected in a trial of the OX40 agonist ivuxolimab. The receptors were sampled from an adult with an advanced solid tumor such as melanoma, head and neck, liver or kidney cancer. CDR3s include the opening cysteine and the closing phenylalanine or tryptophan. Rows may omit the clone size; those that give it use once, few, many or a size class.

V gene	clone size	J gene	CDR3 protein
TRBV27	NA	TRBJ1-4	CASSPVGLEKLFF
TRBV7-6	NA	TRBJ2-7	CASSPTDGYEQYF
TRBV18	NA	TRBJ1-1	CASSPPPDMMVTEAFF
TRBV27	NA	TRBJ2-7	CASSRTGTSYEQYF
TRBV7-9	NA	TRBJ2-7	CASSQTSGSEEQYF
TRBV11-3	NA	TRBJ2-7	CASSYRQGRDYEQYF
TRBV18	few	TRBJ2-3	CASSPGAGGPDTQYF
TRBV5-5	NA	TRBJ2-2	CASSQTPRGSSTGELFF
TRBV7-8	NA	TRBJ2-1	CASSVSGRPHNEQFF
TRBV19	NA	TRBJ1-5	CASSPGTDGEQPQHF
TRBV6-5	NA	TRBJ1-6	CASSPGGWSPLHF
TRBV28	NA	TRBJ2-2	CASSFIGGNTGELFF
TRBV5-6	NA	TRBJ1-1	CASSLVNTEAFF
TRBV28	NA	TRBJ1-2	CASSLLGYYGYTF
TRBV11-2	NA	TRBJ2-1	CASSLHEQFF
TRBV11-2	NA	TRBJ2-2	CASSPGGPLTGELFF
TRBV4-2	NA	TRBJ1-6	CASSQDRGYSPLHF
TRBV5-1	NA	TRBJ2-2	CASSLTSGLTGELFF
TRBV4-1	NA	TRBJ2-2	CASSHLFHGELFF
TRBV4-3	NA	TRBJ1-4	CASSPLGGHEKLFF
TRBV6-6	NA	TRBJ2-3	CASMDSTDTQYF
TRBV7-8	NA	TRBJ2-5	CASSFSLAGVVLETQYF
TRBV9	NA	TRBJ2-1	CASSPRTGGSYNEQFF
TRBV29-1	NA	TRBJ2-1	CSVEEGEQFF
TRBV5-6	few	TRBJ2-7	CASSLADYEQYF
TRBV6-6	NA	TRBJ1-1	CASSQMGQQPEAFF
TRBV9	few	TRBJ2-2	CASSVVSRTGELFF
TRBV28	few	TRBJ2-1	CASSPRGLAGVRVYNEQFF
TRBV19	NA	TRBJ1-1	CASWDRGLTEAFF
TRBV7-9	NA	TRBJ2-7	CASSLDTYEQYF
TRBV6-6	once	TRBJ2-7	CASSSTGTSGNYEQYF
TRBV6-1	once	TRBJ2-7	CASFGGPWEQYF
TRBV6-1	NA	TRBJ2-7	CATSSVGSYEQYF
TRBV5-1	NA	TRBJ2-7	CASSLTTPSYEQYF
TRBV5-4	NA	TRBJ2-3	CASSVGGVGTDTQYF